This TCR beta chain stems from a study of regulatory T cells in long-lasting Graves disease. Indicated time point: newly diagnosed GD, antithyroid drugs for less than 3 months. The TCR library used RNA extracted from PBMCs. Germline V gives CDR1 MNHNS, CDR2 SASEGT. The CDR3 length is 17 residues. The V gene lost 7 bases and the J gene lost 0 bases, with 22 bases spanning the gap. This clonotype was recorded many times. Library construction for TCR beta used iRepertoire HTBI primers and Arm-PCR of CDR3 regions. TCRdb independently ran MiXCR on the multiplex PCR reads; one entry per CDR3 protein. This sample has around 480,000 distinct CDR3 sequences, with roughly 16% found just once. These data were likewise used in another study, on T cells in Graves' hyperthyroidism and ophthalmopathy.

Sequenced material: peripheral blood mononuclear cells (PBMCs), taken at new diagnosis, from a patient treated with antithyroid drugs. The rearrangement uses TRBV6-1 and TRBJ2-7; weak D call: TRBD2 (7 bases). The source is a middle-aged man with Graves disease. The CDR3 region is CASTSGGWRGSSYEQYF. CDR3 sequence (DNA): TGTGCCAGCACTTCGGGGGGCTGGCGGGGGAGCTCCTACGAGCAGTACTTC.